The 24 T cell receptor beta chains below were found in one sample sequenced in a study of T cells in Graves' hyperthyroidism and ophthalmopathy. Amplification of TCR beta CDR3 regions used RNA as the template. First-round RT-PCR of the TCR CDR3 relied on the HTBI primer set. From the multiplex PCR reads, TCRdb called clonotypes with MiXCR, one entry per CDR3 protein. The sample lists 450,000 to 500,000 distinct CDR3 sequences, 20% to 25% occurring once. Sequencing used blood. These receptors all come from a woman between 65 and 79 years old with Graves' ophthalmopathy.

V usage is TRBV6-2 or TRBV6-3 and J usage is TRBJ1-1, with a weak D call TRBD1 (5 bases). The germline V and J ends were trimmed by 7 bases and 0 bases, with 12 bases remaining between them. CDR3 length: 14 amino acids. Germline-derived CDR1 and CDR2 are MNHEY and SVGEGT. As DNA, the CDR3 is TGTGCCAGCACGAGGGGCCCTGTGAACACTGAAGCTTTCTTT. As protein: CASTRGPVNTEAFF.

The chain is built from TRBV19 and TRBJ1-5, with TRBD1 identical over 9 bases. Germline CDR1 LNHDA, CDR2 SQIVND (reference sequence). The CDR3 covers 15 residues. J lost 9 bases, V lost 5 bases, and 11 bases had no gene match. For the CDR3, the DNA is TGTGCCAGTAGTCCGGGACAGGGATTCGGGCGGCCCCAGCATTTT. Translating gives CASSPGQGFGRPQHF.

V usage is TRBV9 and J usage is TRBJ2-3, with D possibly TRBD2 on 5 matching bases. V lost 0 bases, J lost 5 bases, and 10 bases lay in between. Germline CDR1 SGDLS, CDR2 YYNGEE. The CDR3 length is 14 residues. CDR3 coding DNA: TGTGCCAGCAGCGTAGATAGTGCGGGAGATACGCAGTATTTT. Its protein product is CASSVDSAGDTQYF.

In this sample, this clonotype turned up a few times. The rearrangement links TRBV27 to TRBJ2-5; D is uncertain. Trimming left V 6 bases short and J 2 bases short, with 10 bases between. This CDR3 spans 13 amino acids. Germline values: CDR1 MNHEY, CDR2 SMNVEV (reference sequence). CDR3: CASRRAAQETQYF. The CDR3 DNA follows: TGTGCCAGCAGACGGGCGGCTCAAGAGACCCAGTACTTC.

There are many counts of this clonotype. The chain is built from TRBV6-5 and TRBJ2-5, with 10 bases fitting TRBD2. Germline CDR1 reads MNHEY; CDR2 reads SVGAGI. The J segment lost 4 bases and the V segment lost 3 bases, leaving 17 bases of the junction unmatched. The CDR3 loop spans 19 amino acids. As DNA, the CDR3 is TGTGCCAGCAGTTATCAATTAAGTCCTAGCGGGAGAGGGGCAGAGACCCAGTACTTC. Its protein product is CASSYQLSPSGRGAETQYF.

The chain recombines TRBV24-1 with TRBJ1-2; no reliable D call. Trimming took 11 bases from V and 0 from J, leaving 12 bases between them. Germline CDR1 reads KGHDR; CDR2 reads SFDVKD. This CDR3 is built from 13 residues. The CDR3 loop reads CASSRQANYGYTF. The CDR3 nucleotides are TGTGCCAGCAGCCGCCAGGCTAACTATGGCTACACCTTC.

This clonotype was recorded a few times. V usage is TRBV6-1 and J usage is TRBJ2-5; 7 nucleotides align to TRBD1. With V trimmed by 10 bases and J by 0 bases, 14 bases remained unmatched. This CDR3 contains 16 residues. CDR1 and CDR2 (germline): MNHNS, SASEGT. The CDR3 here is CATLKGAIRNQETQYF. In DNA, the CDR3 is TGTGCCACCCTAAAGGGGGCAATCAGGAACCAAGAGACCCAGTACTTC.

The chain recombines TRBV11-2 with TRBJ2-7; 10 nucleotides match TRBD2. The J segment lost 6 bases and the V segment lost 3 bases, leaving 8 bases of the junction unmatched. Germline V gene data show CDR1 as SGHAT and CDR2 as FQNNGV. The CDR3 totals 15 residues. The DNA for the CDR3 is TGTGCCAGCAGCTTCCCCAGGCTAGCGGGAGTCGAGCAGTACTTC. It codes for CASSFPRLAGVEQYF.

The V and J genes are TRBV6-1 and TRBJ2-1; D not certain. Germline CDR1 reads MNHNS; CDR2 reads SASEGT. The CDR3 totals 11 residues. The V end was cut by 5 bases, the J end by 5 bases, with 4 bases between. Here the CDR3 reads CASSRHNEQFF. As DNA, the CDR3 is TGTGCCAGCAGTCGCCACAATGAGCAGTTCTTC.

The CDR3 loop reads CASRADGPTGEKLFF. The CDR3 nucleotides read TGTGCCAGCAGGGCAGACGGTCCCACCGGTGAAAAACTGTTTTTT. V is TRBV6-1 and J is TRBJ1-4; no reliable D call. Germline loops: CDR1 MNHNS, CDR2 SASEGT. Trimming removed 6 bases from V and 7 bases from J, with 18 bases in between. The CDR3 covers 15 residues.

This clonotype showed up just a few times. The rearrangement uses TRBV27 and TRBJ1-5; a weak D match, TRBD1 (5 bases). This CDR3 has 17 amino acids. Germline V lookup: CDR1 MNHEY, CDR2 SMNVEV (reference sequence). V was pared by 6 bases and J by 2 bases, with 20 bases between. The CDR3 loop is CASSRSTGTRRNQPQHF. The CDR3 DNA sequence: TGTGCCAGCAGCCGATCCACCGGGACCCGGCGCAATCAGCCCCAGCATTTT.

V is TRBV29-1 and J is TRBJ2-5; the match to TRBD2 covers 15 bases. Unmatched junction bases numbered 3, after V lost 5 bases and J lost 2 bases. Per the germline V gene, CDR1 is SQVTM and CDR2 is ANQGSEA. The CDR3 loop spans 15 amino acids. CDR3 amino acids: CSVQGTSGRQETQYF. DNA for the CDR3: TGCAGCGTTCAAGGGACTAGCGGGAGGCAAGAGACCCAGTACTTC.

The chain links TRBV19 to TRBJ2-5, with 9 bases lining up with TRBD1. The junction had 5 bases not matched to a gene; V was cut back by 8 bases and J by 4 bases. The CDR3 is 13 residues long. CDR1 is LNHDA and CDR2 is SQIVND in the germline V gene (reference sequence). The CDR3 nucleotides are TGTGCCAGTTCACAGGACAGGGGAGAGACCCAGTACTTC. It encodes CASSQDRGETQYF. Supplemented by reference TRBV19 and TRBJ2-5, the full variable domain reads DGGITQSPKYLFRKEGQNVTLSCEQNLNHDAMYWYRQDPGQGLRLIYYSQIVNDFQKGDIAEGYSVSREKKESFPLTVTSAQKNPTAFYLCASSQDRGETQYFGPGTRLLVL.

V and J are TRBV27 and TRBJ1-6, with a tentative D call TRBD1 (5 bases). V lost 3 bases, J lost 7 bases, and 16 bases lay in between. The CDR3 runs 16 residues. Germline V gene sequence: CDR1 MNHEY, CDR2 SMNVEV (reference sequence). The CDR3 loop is CASSFTSGRNNSPLHF. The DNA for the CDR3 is TGTGCCAGCAGTTTTACTTCGGGACGGAACAATTCACCCCTCCACTTT.

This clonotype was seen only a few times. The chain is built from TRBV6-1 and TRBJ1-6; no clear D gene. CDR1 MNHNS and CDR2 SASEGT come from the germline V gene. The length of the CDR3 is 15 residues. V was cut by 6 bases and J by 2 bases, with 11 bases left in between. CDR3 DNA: TGTGCCAGCAGAACCCGGACTGCCTATAATTCACCCCTCCACTTT. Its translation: CASRTRTAYNSPLHF.

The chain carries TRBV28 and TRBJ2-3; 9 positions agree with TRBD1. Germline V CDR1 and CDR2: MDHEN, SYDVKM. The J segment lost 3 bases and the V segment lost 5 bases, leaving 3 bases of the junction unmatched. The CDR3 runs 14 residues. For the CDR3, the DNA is TGTGCCAGCAGTCCCGACAGGGGGACAGATACGCAGTATTTT. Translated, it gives CASSPDRGTDTQYF.

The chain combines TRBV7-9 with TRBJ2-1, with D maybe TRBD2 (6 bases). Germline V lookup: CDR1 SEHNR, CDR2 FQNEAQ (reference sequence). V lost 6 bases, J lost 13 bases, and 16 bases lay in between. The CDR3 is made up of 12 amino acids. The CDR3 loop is CASSRITGAQFF. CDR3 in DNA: TGTGCCAGCAGTCGTATTACGGGAGCCCAGTTCTTC.

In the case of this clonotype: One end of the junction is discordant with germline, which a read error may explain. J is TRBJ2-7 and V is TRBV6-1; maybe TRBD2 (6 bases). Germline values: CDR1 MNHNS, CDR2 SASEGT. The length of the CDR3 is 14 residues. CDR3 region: CASSSGTQFYEQYF. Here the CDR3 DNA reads TGCGCCAGTTCTTCCGGGACTCAATTCTACGAGCAGTACTTC.

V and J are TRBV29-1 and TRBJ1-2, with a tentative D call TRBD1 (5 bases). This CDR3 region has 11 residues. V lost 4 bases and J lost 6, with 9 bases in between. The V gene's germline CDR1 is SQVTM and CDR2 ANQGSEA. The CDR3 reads CSVGWGDGYTF. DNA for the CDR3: TGCAGCGTTGGTTGGGGGGATGGCTACACCTTC. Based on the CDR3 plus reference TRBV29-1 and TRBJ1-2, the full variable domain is SAVISQKPSRDICQRGTSLTIQCQVDSQVTMMFWYRQQPGQSLTLIATANQGSEATYESGFVIDKFPISRPNLTFSTLTVSNMSPEDSSIYLCSVGWGDGYTFGSGTRLTVV.

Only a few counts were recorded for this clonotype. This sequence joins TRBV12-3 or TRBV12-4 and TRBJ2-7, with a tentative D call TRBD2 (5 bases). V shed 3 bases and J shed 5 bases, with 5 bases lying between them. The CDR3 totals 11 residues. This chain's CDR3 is CASSLTNEQYF. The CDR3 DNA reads TGTGCCAGCAGTTTGACTAACGAGCAGTACTTC.

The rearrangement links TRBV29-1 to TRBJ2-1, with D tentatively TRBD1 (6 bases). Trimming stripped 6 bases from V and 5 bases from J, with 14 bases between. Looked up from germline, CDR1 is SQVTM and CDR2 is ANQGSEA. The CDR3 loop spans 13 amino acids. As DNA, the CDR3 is TGCAGCGTGAGGGGGACACCGGACAATGAGCAGTTCTTC. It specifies CSVRGTPDNEQFF.

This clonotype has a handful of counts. Here the CDR3 DNA reads TGTGCCAGCAGAGTGACAGGGGGTCCTAGCACAGATACGCAGTATTTT. Encoded protein: CASRVTGGPSTDTQYF. The rearrangement uses TRBV6-1 and TRBJ2-3; 9 positions match TRBD1. V shed 6 bases and J 0 bases; nucleotides not matched to a gene: 7. Germline V gene lookup returns CDR1 MNHNS and CDR2 SASEGT. The CDR3 has 16 residues.

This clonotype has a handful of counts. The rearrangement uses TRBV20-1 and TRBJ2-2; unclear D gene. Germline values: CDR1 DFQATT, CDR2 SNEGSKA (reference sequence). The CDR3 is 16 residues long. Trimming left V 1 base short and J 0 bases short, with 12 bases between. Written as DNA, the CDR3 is TGCAGTGCTAGAGGGTTGTCACAAGCGAACACCGGGGAGCTGTTTTTT. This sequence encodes CSARGLSQANTGELFF.

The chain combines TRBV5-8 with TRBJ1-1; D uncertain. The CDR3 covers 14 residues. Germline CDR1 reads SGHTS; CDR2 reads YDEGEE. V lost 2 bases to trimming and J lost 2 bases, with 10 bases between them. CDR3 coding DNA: TGTGCCAGCAGCTTAGGTCTCATCAACACTGAAGCTTTCTTT. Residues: CASSLGLINTEAFF. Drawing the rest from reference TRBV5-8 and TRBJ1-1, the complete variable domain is EAGVTQSPTHLIKTRGQQATLRCSPISGHTSVYWYQQALGLGLQFLLWYDEGEERNRGNFPPRFSGRQFPNYSSELNVNALELEDSALYLCASSLGLINTEAFFGQGTRLTVV.